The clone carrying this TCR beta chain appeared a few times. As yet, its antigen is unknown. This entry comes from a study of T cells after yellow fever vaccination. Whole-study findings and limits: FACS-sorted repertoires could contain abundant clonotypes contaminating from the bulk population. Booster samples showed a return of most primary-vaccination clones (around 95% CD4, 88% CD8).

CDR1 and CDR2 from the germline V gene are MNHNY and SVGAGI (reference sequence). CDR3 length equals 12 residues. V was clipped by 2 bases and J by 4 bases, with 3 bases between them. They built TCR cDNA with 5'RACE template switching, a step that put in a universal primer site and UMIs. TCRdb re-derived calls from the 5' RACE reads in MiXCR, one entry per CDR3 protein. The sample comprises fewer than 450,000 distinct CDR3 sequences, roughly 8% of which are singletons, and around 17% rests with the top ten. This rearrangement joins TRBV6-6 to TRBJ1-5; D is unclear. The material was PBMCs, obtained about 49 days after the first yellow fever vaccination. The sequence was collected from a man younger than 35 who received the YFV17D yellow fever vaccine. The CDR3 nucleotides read TGTGCCAGCAGTTACCTAAATCAGCCCCAGCATTTT. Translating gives CASSYLNQPQHF.